A single sample gave rise to the 27 T cell receptor beta chains below, sequenced in a study of T cells after yellow fever vaccination. TCRdb reprocessed the 5' RACE reads with MiXCR, giving one entry per CDR3 protein. The table records a few hundred thousand distinct CDR3 sequences, 3.5% to 4.5% of them present only once. This specimen was PBMCs, taken 5 days after the yellow fever booster vaccination. The receptors originated from a man aged 18 to 30 who received the YFV17D yellow fever vaccine.

This clonotype appeared a few times. The CDR3, as DNA: TGTGCCAGCAGCTTAGAGTGGGTAGGGGAGACCCAGTACTTC. As protein: CASSLEWVGETQYF. The chain links TRBV11-3 to TRBJ2-5, with D uncertain. The V end lost 0 bases, the J end lost 5 bases, and 10 bases lay between the germline ends. The CDR3 has 14 residues. Germline CDR1 and CDR2: SGHNT and YENEEA.

In its sample, this clonotype was seen many times. This chain joins TRBV5-6 and TRBJ1-2; no firm D call. The V gene's germline CDR1 is SGHDT and CDR2 YYEEEE. Trimming stripped 0 bases from V and 2 bases from J, with 14 bases between. This CDR3 has 16 amino acids. The CDR3 spells CASSLALGRTNYGYTF. CDR3 in DNA: TGTGCCAGCAGCTTGGCTCTAGGACGGACGAACTATGGCTACACCTTC.

This chain links TRBV28 with TRBJ1-1; D remains ambiguous. Germline V gene data show CDR1 as MDHEN and CDR2 as SYDVKM. Deletions cut 3 bases from V and 7 bases from J, with 6 bases between. CDR3 length equals 11 residues. CDR3 sequence (DNA): TGTGCCAGCAGTTTGCGGTATGAAGCTTTCTTT. Amino acid sequence: CASSLRYEAFF.

The CDR3 loop is CAWSFRGEQYF. CDR3 DNA sequence: TGTGCCTGGAGTTTCCGGGGCGAGCAGTACTTC. This chain joins TRBV30 and TRBJ2-7, with D perhaps matching TRBD2 (5 bases). Germline loops: CDR1 GTSNPN, CDR2 SVGIG (reference sequence). CDR3 length: 11 amino acids. V lost 2 bases to trimming and J lost 6 bases, with 8 bases between them.

The rearrangement joins TRBV5-1 to TRBJ2-3; 8 positions match TRBD2. With 5 bases clipped from V and 3 bases from J, the junction kept 8 bases outside the gene matches. The CDR3 runs 15 residues. CDR1 SGHRS and CDR2 YFSETQ come from the germline V gene. CDR3 in DNA: TGCGCCAGCAGTAACCGGGGGGGCTGGACAGATACGCAGTATTTT. It is translated as CASSNRGGWTDTQYF.

This clonotype was detected only a few times. The V call is TRBV20-1, the J call TRBJ2-7, with a possible D match to TRBD2 (6 bases). V was trimmed by 4 bases and J by 3 bases, leaving 13 bases between them. The germline gives CDR1 DFQATT, CDR2 SNEGSKA (reference sequence). The CDR3 is 13 residues long. As DNA, the CDR3 is TGCAGTGCTACACTGGACTATATCTACGAGCAGTACTTC. Protein sequence: CSATLDYIYEQYF.

The chain links TRBV7-9 to TRBJ2-4, with D possibly matching TRBD1 (5 bases). With 5 bases removed from V and 6 bases from J, the gap between germline ends came to 17 bases. Germline V gene lookup returns CDR1 SEHNR and CDR2 FQNEAQ (reference sequence). This CDR3 is built from 15 residues. CDR3 in DNA: TGTGCCAGCAGCACAACCAGGGTTCTAGGAAACATTCAGTACTTC. Translation: CASSTTRVLGNIQYF.

The rearrangement uses TRBV5-1 and TRBJ2-5; D is unclear. Germline lookup yields CDR1 SGHRS and CDR2 YFSETQ. V dropped 0 bases and J dropped 4 bases, with 13 bases sitting between them. This CDR3 is built from 15 residues. The CDR3 coding sequence is TGCGCCAGCAGCTTGGGGCCCCAAAGAGGAGAGACCCAGTACTTC. Amino acid sequence: CASSLGPQRGETQYF.

The chain is built from TRBV5-6 and TRBJ1-6; the D is unclear. Germline CDR1 and CDR2: SGHDT and YYEEEE. Trimming shortened V by 1 base and J by 6 bases, and 11 bases separated the two germline ends. CDR3 size: 15 residues. CDR3 sequence (DNA): TGTGCCAGCAGCTTGTACGCAGCGCCTAATTCACCCCTCCACTTT. This encodes CASSLYAAPNSPLHF.

The chain recombines TRBV6-1 with TRBJ2-7; D is unresolved. The V end was cut by 2 bases, the J end by 3 bases, with 2 bases between. The CDR3 consists of 11 residues. Germline assignment: CDR1 MNHNS and CDR2 SASEGT. CDR3 nucleotides: TGTGCCAGCAGTGAAAGCTACGAGCAGTACGTC. Its protein product is CASSESYEQYV.

CDR3 region: CASSKPGQGSTGELFF. CDR3 DNA sequence: TGTGCCAGCAGTAAGCCGGGACAGGGTAGCACCGGGGAGCTGTTTTTT. The V and J genes are TRBV6-6 and TRBJ2-2; TRBD1 aligns across 9 bases. V dropped 5 bases and J dropped 4; count of bases not matched to a gene: 8. Germline CDR1 reads MNHNY; CDR2 reads SVGAGI (reference sequence). CDR3 length: 16 amino acids.

This clonotype came up many times. The rearrangement joins TRBV5-1 to TRBJ2-7, with D possibly TRBD1 on 6 matching bases. This CDR3 spans 13 amino acids. V was clipped by 0 bases and J by 6 bases, with 10 bases between them. Germline CDR1 and CDR2: SGHRS and YFSETQ. The CDR3 nucleotides read TGCGCCAGCAGCTTGGTTGGCAGGGGCGAGCAGTACTTC. Translating gives CASSLVGRGEQYF.

The V gene is TRBV5-6, the J gene TRBJ2-3; 7 nucleotides agree with TRBD2. V lost 4 bases, J lost 3 bases, and 8 bases stayed unmatched. The germline gives CDR1 SGHDT, CDR2 YYEEEE. The CDR3 contains 15 residues. DNA for the CDR3: TGTGCCAGCAGCCCCCTGCGGGGGAGTACAGATACGCAGTATTTT. This gives the protein CASSPLRGSTDTQYF.

As for this clonotype: This may be a read error: a much more frequent sequence differs by one nucleotide. The V call is TRBV7-6, the J call TRBJ1-3; D gene uncertain. The CDR3 has 11 amino acids. Germline CDR1 SGHVS, CDR2 FNYEAQ. The CDR3 sequence: CASSGGNNIYF. The CDR3 coding sequence is TGTGCCAGCAGTGGTGGAAACAACATATATTTT.

The rearrangement links TRBV6-1 to TRBJ2-7; D is undetermined. The germline V and J ends were trimmed by 2 bases and 3 bases, with 2 bases remaining between them. The CDR3 is 11 residues long. From germline, CDR1 is MNHNS and CDR2 SASEGT. CDR3 in amino acids: CASSEHYEQYV. CDR3 bases: TGTGCCAGCAGTGAACACTACGAGCAGTACGTC.

This clonotype was found a few times. The chain links TRBV2 to TRBJ2-3; D is undetermined. With 4 bases removed from V and 1 base from J, the gap between germline ends came to 9 bases. Germline V CDR1 and CDR2: SNHLY, FYNNEI. The CDR3 is 14 amino acids. The CDR3 loop is CASSGIWGTDTQYF. CDR3 in DNA: TGTGCCAGCAGTGGAATTTGGGGCACAGATACGCAGTATTTT.

This chain joins TRBV7-2 and TRBJ1-1; D is unresolved. This CDR3 has 10 amino acids. The V gene lost 7 bases and the J gene lost 14 bases, with 14 bases spanning the gap. Per germline, CDR1 SGHTA and CDR2 FQGNSA. In DNA, the CDR3 is TGTGCCAGCAAGTTAGTTCGAGCCTTCTTT. This translates into CASKLVRAFF. The full variable domain, with the rest looked up from reference TRBV7-2 and TRBJ1-1, is GAGVSQSPSNKVTEKGKDVELRCDPISGHTALYWYRQSLGQGLEFLIYFQGNSAPDKSGLPSDRFSAERTGGSVSTLTIQRTQQEDSAVYLCASKLVRAFFGQGTRLTVV.

This clonotype has at least ten counts. The genes are TRBV15 and TRBJ1-1; the D is unclear. Between the trimmed V and J ends, which lost 0 bases and 1 base, there was a span of 9 bases. Per germline, CDR1 LNHNV and CDR2 YYDKDF (reference sequence). This CDR3 region has 15 residues. CDR3 in DNA: TGTGCCACCAGCAGAGAGGGGTCTGGGAACACTGAAGCTTTCTTT. This gives the protein CATSREGSGNTEAFF.

This clonotype showed up just a few times. This chain connects TRBV7-9 to TRBJ1-2, with D hard to call. Trimming stripped 1 base from V and 5 bases from J, with 23 bases between. This CDR3 has 18 amino acids. CDR1 is SEHNR, CDR2 FQNEAQ, per germline (reference sequence). The CDR3 DNA follows: TGTGCCAGCAGCTTAGGACGCGCGGTGGGGAGGAAGGCGTATGGCTACACCTTC. It encodes CASSLGRAVGRKAYGYTF.

This clonotype was detected a few times. V gene TRBV11-2 combines with J gene TRBJ2-7; 8 bases are a match to TRBD1. The germline V gene has CDR1 SGHAT and CDR2 FQNNGV. The CDR3 has 15 amino acids. J gave up 4 bases and V 5 bases, and 10 bases lay outside the gene matches. The CDR3 nucleotides are TGTGCCAGCAGCCCCGGGACAGGTGGCGTATACGAGCAGTACGTC. Protein sequence: CASSPGTGGVYEQYV.

This clonotype was observed a few times. The chain links TRBV5-1 to TRBJ1-6, with 9 bases that match TRBD1. V shed 4 bases and J 10 bases; nucleotides not matched to a gene: 9. Germline V gene lookup returns CDR1 SGHRS and CDR2 YFSETQ. The CDR3 consists of 15 residues. The CDR3 coding sequence is TGCGCCAGCAGCCCCCGGACAGGGGAAGAGTCACCCCTCCACTTT. Translation: CASSPRTGEESPLHF.

This clonotype was seen a few times. V usage is TRBV30 and J usage is TRBJ1-3, with 10 bases that match TRBD1. Germline V gene sequence: CDR1 GTSNPN, CDR2 SVGIG (reference sequence). Losses at the gene ends were 1 base for V and 0 bases for J; bases not matched to a gene: 9. This CDR3 is 18 amino acids long. The CDR3 bases are TGTGCCTGGAGTGCTCGACTGGACAGGGGGTTCTCTGGAAACACCATATATTTT. It translates to CAWSARLDRGFSGNTIYF.

The chain joins TRBV11-2 to TRBJ2-7; D unresolved. V lost 6 bases, J lost 0 bases, and 9 bases lay in between. CDR1 and CDR2 from the germline V gene are SGHAT and FQNNGV. The length of the CDR3 is 13 residues. CDR3 sequence reads: CASRPSASYEQYV. As DNA, the CDR3 is TGTGCCAGCAGGCCTTCGGCCTCCTACGAGCAGTACGTC.

This clonotype appeared many times. The chain combines TRBV27 with TRBJ1-6; 8 bases align to TRBD1. The CDR3 is 18 amino acids. Unmatched junction bases numbered 9, after V lost 5 bases and J lost 0 bases. Per the germline V gene, CDR1 is MNHEY and CDR2 is SMNVEV (reference sequence). In nucleotides, the CDR3 is TGTGCCAGCAGTCTCCTGGGACAGGTCAGCTCCTATAATTCACCCCTCCACTTT. This sequence encodes CASSLLGQVSSYNSPLHF.

This clonotype showed up just a few times. This chain connects TRBV4-3 to TRBJ2-1; 13 bases agree with TRBD2. With 0 bases clipped from V and 13 bases from J, the junction kept 9 bases outside the gene matches. The CDR3 is 16 amino acids. Germline V lookup: CDR1 LGHNA, CDR2 YSLEER. The CDR3 DNA follows: TGCGCCAGCAGCCAAGAGCCGGGACTAGCGGGACATAGACAGTTCTTC. Amino acid sequence: CASSQEPGLAGHRQFF.

The rearrangement uses TRBV30 and TRBJ2-3; D possibly corresponds to TRBD2 (7 bases). Germline CDR1 GTSNPN, CDR2 SVGIG (reference sequence). Between the trimmed V and J ends, which lost 4 bases and 6 bases, there was a span of 17 bases. This CDR3 region has 14 residues. The CDR3 region is CAWIRGAPVDTQYF. DNA for the CDR3: TGTGCCTGGATTCGGGGGGCCCCAGTGGATACGCAGTATTTT.

The sample holds many counts of this clonotype. The rearrangement uses TRBV5-1 and TRBJ2-1, with 10 nucleotides matching TRBD2. CDR1 is SGHRS and CDR2 is YFSETQ in the germline V gene. Unmatched junction bases numbered 4, after V lost 4 bases and J lost 3 bases. This CDR3 has 15 amino acids. In nucleotides, the CDR3 is TGCGCCAGCAGCCGCGGACTAGCGGACTACAATGAGCAGTTCTTC. It is translated as CASSRGLADYNEQFF.